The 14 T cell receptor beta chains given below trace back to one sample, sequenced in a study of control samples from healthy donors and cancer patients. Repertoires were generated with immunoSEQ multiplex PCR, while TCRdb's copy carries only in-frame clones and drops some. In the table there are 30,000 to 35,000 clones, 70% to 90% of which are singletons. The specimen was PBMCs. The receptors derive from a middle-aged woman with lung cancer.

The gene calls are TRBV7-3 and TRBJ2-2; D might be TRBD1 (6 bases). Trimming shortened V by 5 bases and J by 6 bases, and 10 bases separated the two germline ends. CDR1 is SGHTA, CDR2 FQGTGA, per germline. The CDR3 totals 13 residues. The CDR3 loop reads CASSPNRAGELFF. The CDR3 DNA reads TGTGCCAGCAGCCCGAACAGGGCCGGGGAGCTGTTTTTT.

The CDR3 DNA sequence: TGTGCCAGCAGCCCCGCAGGGGGGAACACCGGGGAGCTGTTTTTT. Translating it yields CASSPAGGNTGELFF. The genes are TRBV9 and TRBJ2-2, with 7 bases fitting TRBD1. This CDR3 contains 15 residues. The germline gives CDR1 SGDLS, CDR2 YYNGEE. V gave up 4 bases and J gave up 1 base; unmatched junction bases: 4.

The CDR3: CASSVEGQGNTEAFF. The CDR3 nucleotides are TGTGCCAGCAGCGTAGAGGGACAGGGGAACACTGAAGCTTTCTTT. The chain has TRBV9 and TRBJ1-1; 9 bases align to TRBD1. The CDR3 covers 15 residues. Trimming took 0 bases from V and 1 from J; bases not matched to a gene: 1. CDR1 and CDR2 (germline): SGDLS, YYNGEE.

CDR3 sequence reads: CASSPPSQGYEQYF. CDR3 nucleotide sequence: TGTGCCAGCTCACCACCTTCACAGGGCTACGAGCAGTACTTC. The J gene is TRBJ2-7, the V gene TRBV18, with a tentative D call TRBD1 (6 bases). Germline-derived CDR1 and CDR2 are KGHSH and LQKENI. The CDR3 runs to 14 residues. Between the trimmed V and J ends, which lost 0 bases and 3 bases, there was a span of 9 bases. Using reference TRBV18 and TRBJ2-7 for the parts outside the CDR3, the full variable domain is NAGVMQNPRHLVRRRGQEARLRCSPMKGHSHVYWYRQLPEEGLKFMVYLQKENIIDESGMPKERFSAEFPKEGPSILRIQQVVRGDSAAYFCASSPPSQGYEQYFGPGTRLTVT.

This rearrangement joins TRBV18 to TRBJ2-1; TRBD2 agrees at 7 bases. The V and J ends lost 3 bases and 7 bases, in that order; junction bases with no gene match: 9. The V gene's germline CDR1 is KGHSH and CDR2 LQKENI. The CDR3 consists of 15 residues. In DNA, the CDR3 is TGTGCCAGCTCACCGACTAGCCAGGAGGGTAATGAGCAGTTCTTC. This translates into CASSPTSQEGNEQFF.

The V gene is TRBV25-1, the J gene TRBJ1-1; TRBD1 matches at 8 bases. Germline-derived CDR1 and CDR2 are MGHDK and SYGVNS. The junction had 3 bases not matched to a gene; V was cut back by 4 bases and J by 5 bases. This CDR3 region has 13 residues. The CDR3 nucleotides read TGTGCCAGCAGTGGACAGGGGCCGACTGAAGCTTTCTTT. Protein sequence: CASSGQGPTEAFF. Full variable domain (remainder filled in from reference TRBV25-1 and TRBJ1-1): EADIYQTPRYLVIGTGKKITLECSQTMGHDKMYWYQQDPGMELHLIHYSYGVNSTEKGDLSSESTVSRIRTEHFPLTLESARPSHTSQYLCASSGQGPTEAFFGQGTRLTVV.

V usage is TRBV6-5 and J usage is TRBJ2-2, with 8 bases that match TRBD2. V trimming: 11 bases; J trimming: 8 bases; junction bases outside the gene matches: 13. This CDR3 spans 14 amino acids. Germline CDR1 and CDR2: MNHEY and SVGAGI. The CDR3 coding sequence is TGTGCCTCTTCCCGGGGACTAGATCAAGGGGAGCTGTTTTTT. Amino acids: CASSRGLDQGELFF.

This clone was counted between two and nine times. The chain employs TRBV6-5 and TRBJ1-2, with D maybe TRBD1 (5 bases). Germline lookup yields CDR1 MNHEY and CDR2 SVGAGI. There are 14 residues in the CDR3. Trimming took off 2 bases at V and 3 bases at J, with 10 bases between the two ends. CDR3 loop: CASSYTGGDYGYTF. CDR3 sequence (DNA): TGTGCCAGCAGTTACACGGGAGGGGACTATGGCTACACCTTC.

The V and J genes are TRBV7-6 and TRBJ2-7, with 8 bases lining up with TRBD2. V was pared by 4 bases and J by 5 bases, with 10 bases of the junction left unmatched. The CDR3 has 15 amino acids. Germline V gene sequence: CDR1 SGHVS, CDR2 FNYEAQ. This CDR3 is CASSSLAGERDEQYF. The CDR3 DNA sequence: TGTGCCAGCAGCTCCCTAGCGGGTGAGCGCGACGAGCAGTACTTC. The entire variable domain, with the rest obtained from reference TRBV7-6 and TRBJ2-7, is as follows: GAGVSQSPRYKVTKRGQDVALRCDPISGHVSLYWYRQALGQGPEFLTYFNYEAQQDKSGLPNDRFSAERPEGSISTLTIQRTEQRDSAMYRCASSSLAGERDEQYFGPGTRLTVT.

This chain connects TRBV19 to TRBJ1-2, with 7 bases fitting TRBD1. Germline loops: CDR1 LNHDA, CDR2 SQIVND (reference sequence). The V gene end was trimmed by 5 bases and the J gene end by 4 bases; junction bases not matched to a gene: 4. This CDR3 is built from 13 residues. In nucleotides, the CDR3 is TGTGCCAGTAGTTTGACAGGGCTCTATGGCTACACCTTC. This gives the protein CASSLTGLYGYTF.

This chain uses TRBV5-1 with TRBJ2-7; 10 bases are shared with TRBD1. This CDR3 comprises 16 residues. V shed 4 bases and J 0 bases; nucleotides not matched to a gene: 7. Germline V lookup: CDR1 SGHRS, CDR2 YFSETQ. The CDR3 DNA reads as TGCGCCAGCAGCGGACTGAGGGACAGGGGCTCCTACGAGCAGTACTTC. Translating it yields CASSGLRDRGSYEQYF.

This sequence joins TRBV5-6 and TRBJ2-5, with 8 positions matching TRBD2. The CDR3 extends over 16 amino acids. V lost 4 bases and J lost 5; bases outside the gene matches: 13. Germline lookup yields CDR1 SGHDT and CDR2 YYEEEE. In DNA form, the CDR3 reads TGTGCCAGCAGCGGGGGTCCCGGGGGGGCCGAGGAGACCCAGTACTTC. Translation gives CASSGGPGGAEETQYF.

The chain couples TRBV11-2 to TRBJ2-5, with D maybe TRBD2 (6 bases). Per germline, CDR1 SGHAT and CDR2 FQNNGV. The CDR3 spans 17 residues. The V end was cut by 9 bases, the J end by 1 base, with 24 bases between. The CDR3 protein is CASQRGGAGTLQETQYF. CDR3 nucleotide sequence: TGTGCCAGTCAGAGGGGCGGGGCGGGGACCCTCCAAGAGACCCAGTACTTC.

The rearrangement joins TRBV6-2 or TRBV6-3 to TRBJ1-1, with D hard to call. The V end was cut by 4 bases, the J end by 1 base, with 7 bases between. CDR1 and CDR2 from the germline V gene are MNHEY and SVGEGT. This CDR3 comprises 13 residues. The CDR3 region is CASSFIKNTEAFF. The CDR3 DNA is TGTGCCAGCAGTTTCATCAAGAACACTGAAGCTTTCTTT.